A selection of T cell receptor beta chains follows, all from one sample in a study of blood T cell repertoires in COVID-19. The protocol was immunoSEQ multiplex PCR, while the TCRdb copy is restricted to in-frame clones and leaves out a portion. The data hold fewer than 75,000 clones, with about 88% observed a single time. Sequencing was carried out using peripheral blood. The source is a man between 65 and 79 years old with acute or convalescent COVID-19. Both conserved end residues are part of each CDR3. D genes are given only for firm matches. The size entry is marked missing in some rows and otherwise reads once, few, many or a size class.

>TRBJ2-3|TRBD2|TRBV12-5|-
CASGPWGSGGAYTQYF
TGTGCTAGTGGCCCCTGGGGTAGCGGGGGGGCGTATACGCAGTATTTT
>TRBJ1-4|-|TRBV9|-
CASSVRSGSTNEKLFF
TGTGCCAGCAGCGTAAGGTCAGGCTCAACTAATGAAAAACTGTTTTTT
>TRBJ2-3|-|TRBV7-9|-
CASSSLQVVEGITDTQYF
TGTGCCAGCAGCTCGCTACAGGTTGTGGAGGGCATCACAGATACGCAGTATTTT
>TRBJ1-4|-|TRBV11-2|once
CASSLGLDNEKLFF
TGTGCCAGCAGCTTGGGACTAGATAATGAAAAACTGTTTTTT
>TRBJ1-6|TRBD1|TRBV7-9|-
CASSWGQLNSPLHF
TGTGCCAGCAGCTGGGGACAGCTTAATTCACCCCTCCACTTT
>TRBJ2-1|TRBD1|TRBV13|-
CASSIYWGQGSSYNEQFF
TGTGCCAGCAGTATTTATTGGGGACAGGGGTCCTCCTACAATGAGCAGTTCTTC
>TRBJ2-7|TRBD1|TRBV30|-
CAWGWTGEEDEQYF
TGTGCCTGGGGATGGACAGGGGAGGAAGACGAGCAGTACTTC
>TRBJ2-3|-|TRBV7-8|-
CASSPQLAAARTTQYF
TGTGCCAGCAGCCCCCAACTAGCAGCAGCTCGGACTACGCAGTATTTT
>TRBJ1-4|-|TRBV4-1|-
CASSQDRDSIFRDREKLFF
TGCGCCAGCAGCCAAGATAGGGACTCGATTTTTCGGGACCGCGAAAAACTGTTTTTT
>TRBJ2-5|TRBD1|TRBV19|-
CASSTRDRGFFTETQYF
TGTGCCAGTAGTACCCGGGACAGGGGGTTTTTTACGGAGACCCAGTACTTC